The 4 T cell receptor beta chains below all came from one sample that was sequenced in a study of blood T cell repertoires in COVID-19. Here immunoSEQ multiplex PCR was the method, and the copy in TCRdb shows in-frame clones only, minus some. The sample holds around 190,000 clones, around 84% seen once. Sequenced sample: peripheral blood. The receptors were gathered from a human donor in a cohort sampled during active COVID-19.

V is TRBV7-9 and J is TRBJ2-7; no clear D gene. CDR3 length: 15 residues. CDR1 is SEHNR and CDR2 is FQNEAQ in the germline V gene (reference sequence). The V end was cut by 1 base, the J end by 0 bases, with 10 bases between. The CDR3 spells CASSLVAESSYEQYF. DNA of the CDR3: TGTGCCAGCAGCTTAGTTGCGGAGAGCTCCTACGAGCAGTACTTC. Together with reference TRBV7-9 and TRBJ2-7, the CDR3 gives the full variable domain: DTGVSQNPRHKITKRGQNVTFRCDPISEHNRLYWYRQTLGQGPEFLTYFQNEAQLEKSRLLSDRFSAERPKGSFSTLEIQRTEQGDSAMYLCASSLVAESSYEQYFGPGTRLTVT.

The gene calls are TRBV5-1 and TRBJ2-1, with 11 nucleotides matching TRBD2. J was trimmed by 5 bases and V by 0 bases; bases with no gene match: 7. CDR3 length: 17 residues. Per the germline V gene, CDR1 is SGHRS and CDR2 is YFSETQ. CDR3 loop: CASSLDPLAGGNNEQFF. The CDR3 nucleotides are TGCGCCAGCAGCTTGGACCCCCTAGCGGGAGGTAACAATGAGCAGTTCTTC.

This clone was observed once. V gene TRBV18 combines with J gene TRBJ1-2, with D possibly matching TRBD1 (5 bases). The CDR3 has 15 amino acids. Germline V CDR1 and CDR2: KGHSH, LQKENI. V was shortened by 3 bases and J by 4 bases, with 15 bases between the two germline ends. In nucleotides, the CDR3 is TGTGCCAGCTCACCCCTAGACGACAGCTCCTATGGCTACACCTTC. It translates to CASSPLDDSSYGYTF.

J is TRBJ2-5 and V is TRBV14, with TRBD2 matching 10 bases. V was clipped by 0 bases and J by 5 bases; unmatched bases: 3. The germline V gene has CDR1 SGHDN and CDR2 FVKESK. The CDR3 extends over 15 amino acids. In DNA, the CDR3 is TGTGCCAGCAGCCAAGACACTAGCGGGAAGGAGACCCAGTACTTC. Residues: CASSQDTSGKETQYF.